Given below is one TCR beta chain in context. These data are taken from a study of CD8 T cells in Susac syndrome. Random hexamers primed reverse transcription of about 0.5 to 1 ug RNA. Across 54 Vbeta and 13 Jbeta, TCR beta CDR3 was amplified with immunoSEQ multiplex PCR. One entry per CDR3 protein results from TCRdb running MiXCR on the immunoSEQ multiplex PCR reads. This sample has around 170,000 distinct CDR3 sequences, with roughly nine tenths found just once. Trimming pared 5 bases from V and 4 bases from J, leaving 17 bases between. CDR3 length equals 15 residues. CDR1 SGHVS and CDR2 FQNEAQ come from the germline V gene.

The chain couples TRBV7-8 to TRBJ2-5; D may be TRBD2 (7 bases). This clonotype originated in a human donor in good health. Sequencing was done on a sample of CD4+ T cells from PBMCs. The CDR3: CASSLMGGQRETQYF. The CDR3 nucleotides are TGTGCCAGCAGCCTGATGGGGGGGCAGAGAGAGACCCAGTACTTC.